The T cell receptor (beta chain) under discussion was sequenced for a study of T cells in Graves' hyperthyroidism and ophthalmopathy. Study-wide results and limits: Stable hyperthyroidism was separated from ophthalmopathy by a model based on 13 V-J features. Most clonotypes that expanded in the thyroid above 0.001 also showed up in blood.

Germline V lookup: CDR1 MGHRA, CDR2 YSYEKL. Deletions cut 1 base from V and 4 bases from J, with 19 bases between. The CDR3 is 17 residues long. The sample holds a few counts of this clonotype. Its antigen is still unknown. Amplification of TCR beta CDR3 regions was performed using RNA transcripts as template. The HTBI primer set drove a first-round RT-PCR of the TCR CDR3. TCRdb ran MiXCR on the multiplex PCR reads and lists one entry per CDR3 protein. The sample records around 290,000 distinct CDR3 sequences, roughly an eighth being singletons. Absent ophthalmopathy progression within 18 months defined stable Graves' hyperthyroidism. The diagnostic basis comprised clinical symptoms, serum thyroxine and TRAb, thyroid ultrasound and orbital computed tomography.

Input material: blood. The V call is TRBV4-1, the J call TRBJ1-1; D is undetermined. This receptor was taken from a woman aged 40 to 50 with Graves' hyperthyroidism. The CDR3 here is CASSQGVGRRGGTEAFF. The CDR3 DNA is TGCGCCAGCAGCCAAGGTGTAGGGAGGCGGGGTGGCACTGAAGCTTTCTTT.